These T cell receptor beta chains were read from a single sample in a study of CD8 T cells in Susac syndrome. TCRdb ran MiXCR on the immunoSEQ multiplex PCR reads and lists one entry per CDR3 protein. The profile shows 75,000 to 80,000 distinct CDR3 sequences, around 94% of them singletons. Input material: CD8+ T cells from PBMCs. These receptors were taken from a human donor with Susac syndrome. CDR3s include the opening cysteine and the closing phenylalanine or tryptophan. The D gene is left open where the match is weak. Clone sizes are given selectively: once, few, many, or a class where the clone is expanded.

CDR3 | DNA | J | size | V | D
CASSSRGGGTADNEQFF | TGTGCCAGCAGCTCCCGGGGGGGCGGGACAGCTGACAATGAGCAGTTCTTC | TRBJ2-1 | NA | TRBV11-2 | NA
CAWTIGSLENYGYTF | TGTGCCTGGACAATTGGGTCCCTAGAAAACTATGGCTACACCTTC | TRBJ1-2 | NA | TRBV30 | NA
CASSSYGRDEQYF | TGTGCCAGCAGCTCGTACGGACGCGACGAGCAGTACTTC | TRBJ2-7 | once | TRBV7-9 | NA
CASSLNDLQETQYF | TGTGCCAGCAGCTTAAATGACCTCCAAGAGACCCAGTACTTC | TRBJ2-5 | NA | TRBV7-2 | NA
CASSLAVRGGAKNIQYF | TGTGCCAGCAGCTTAGCTGTCAGGGGAGGTGCCAAAAACATTCAGTACTTC | TRBJ2-4 | NA | TRBV7-2 | NA
CASSDGGGRPYGYTF | TGTGCCAGCAGTGATGGGGGGGGCAGACCTTATGGCTACACCTTC | TRBJ1-2 | NA | TRBV2 | NA
CASSQDSTGWSTGELFF | TGTGCCAGCAGCCAAGATTCGACAGGGTGGAGCACCGGGGAGCTGTTTTTT | TRBJ2-2 | NA | TRBV3-1 | TRBD1
CASTVDRDYEQYF | TGTGCCAGCACCGTGGACAGGGACTACGAGCAGTACTTC | TRBJ2-7 | NA | TRBV5-4 | TRBD1
CSVATGVYGYTF | TGCAGCGTAGCCACAGGGGTCTATGGCTACACCTTC | TRBJ1-2 | NA | TRBV29-1 | TRBD1
CATSDSQGTEQYF | TGTGCCACCAGTGACTCACAGGGGACCGAGCAGTACTTC | TRBJ2-7 | NA | TRBV24-1 | TRBD1
CASNSGRGRAEAFF | TGTGCCAGCAATTCTGGTAGGGGGCGGGCTGAAGCTTTCTTT | TRBJ1-1 | NA | TRBV12-3/TRBV12-4 | TRBD1
CSANWDRVRLIEQFF | TGCAGTGCTAACTGGGACAGGGTGAGGTTAATTGAGCAGTTCTTC | TRBJ2-1 | NA | TRBV20-1 | TRBD1
CASKGGWSSYNEQFF | TGTGCCAGCAAAGGGGGTTGGAGCTCCTACAATGAGCAGTTCTTC | TRBJ2-1 | NA | TRBV6-6 | NA
CASSGGYRNEQFF | TGTGCCAGCAGTGGGGGGTACCGCAATGAGCAGTTCTTC | TRBJ2-1 | NA | TRBV2 | NA
CASGGTGRFF | TGTGCCAGCGGGGGGACAGGGCGGTTCTTC | TRBJ2-1 | once | TRBV9 | TRBD1
CASSLKLTDTQYF | TGTGCCAGCAGCTTGAAGCTCACAGATACGCAGTATTTT | TRBJ2-3 | NA | TRBV5-4 | NA
CASGEVNPYNEQFF | TGTGCCAGCGGCGAGGTAAACCCGTACAATGAGCAGTTCTTC | TRBJ2-1 | NA | TRBV27 | NA
CASSYSHGEDEQFF | TGTGCCAGCAGTTACTCGCATGGTGAGGATGAGCAGTTCTTC | TRBJ2-1 | NA | TRBV6-5 | NA
CSVVQSLAGDKNYGYTF | TGCAGCGTTGTCCAGTCCCTGGCGGGCGATAAAAACTATGGCTACACCTTC | TRBJ1-2 | NA | TRBV29-1 | NA
CASSLSETGGIVGELFF | TGTGCCAGCAGTTTATCGGAGACAGGGGGCATAGTCGGGGAGCTGTTTTTT | TRBJ2-2 | NA | TRBV27 | TRBD1
CASSQGRSRAGYEQYF | TGTGCCAGCAGCCAAGGAAGGAGCAGGGCTGGTTACGAGCAGTACTTC | TRBJ2-7 | NA | TRBV3-1 | NA
CASSQGFGYTYEQYF | TGCGCCAGCAGCCAAGGGTTCGGGTATACCTACGAGCAGTACTTC | TRBJ2-7 | NA | TRBV4-1 | NA
CAWIPIPTDTQYF | TGTGCCTGGATACCTATCCCCACAGATACGCAGTATTTT | TRBJ2-3 | once | TRBV30 | NA